This TCR beta chain derives from a study of cytotoxic CD8 clonotypes in ibrutinib-treated CLL. The CDR3 is 16 amino acids. V shed 0 bases and J 3 bases; nucleotides not matched to a gene: 7. Germline CDR1 SGHDT, CDR2 YYEEEE. The data were produced by immunoSEQ multiplex PCR, yet TCRdb's version contains in-frame clones alone and is incomplete. The sample has tens of thousands of clones, 50% to 65% seen once. The chain employs TRBV5-6 and TRBJ1-2; TRBD1 matches at 8 bases. The TCR sequence derives from a human donor with chronic lymphocytic leukemia. This sample comprised PBMCs, obtained at disease progression, from a patient treated with ibrutinib. CDR3 nucleotides: TGTGCCAGCAGCTTGGTGGACAGGGATGAAGACTATGGCTACACCTTC. Translated: CASSLVDRDEDYGYTF. The whole variable domain, filled in from reference TRBV5-6 and TRBJ1-2, reads DAGVTQSPTHLIKTRGQQVTLRCSPKSGHDTVSWYQQALGQGPQFIFQYYEEEERQRGNFPDRFSGHQFPNYSSELNVNALLLGDSALYLCASSLVDRDEDYGYTFGSGTRLTVV.